Sequencing of this TCR beta chain was carried out in a study of CD8+CD57+ T cells in acquired aplastic anemia. V was clipped by 4 bases and J by 9 bases; unmatched bases: 10. Germline V gene data show CDR1 as SGHAT and CDR2 as FQNNGV. This CDR3 has 17 amino acids. Genomic DNA, the template, was used for profiling of the TCR beta VDJ and CDR3. Using its own MiXCR run on the reads, TCRdb lists one record per CDR3 protein. The sample has about 180,000 distinct CDR3 sequences, 45% to 55% seen once; the top ten hold roughly 1.1%. Only patients with CD8+CD57+ cell expansion on flow cytometry were chosen for sequencing.

The chain employs TRBV11-2 and TRBJ2-1; the match to TRBD2 covers 15 bases. Input material: sorted CD4+, CD8+, or CD8+CD57+ T cells (not recorded which) from PBMCs. The receptor comes from a human donor with aplastic anemia. The CDR3 region has the DNA TGTGCCAGCAGCTCGGGACTAGCGGGGGGACGTTTTCGTGAGCAGTTCTTC. This translates into CASSSGLAGGRFREQFF.